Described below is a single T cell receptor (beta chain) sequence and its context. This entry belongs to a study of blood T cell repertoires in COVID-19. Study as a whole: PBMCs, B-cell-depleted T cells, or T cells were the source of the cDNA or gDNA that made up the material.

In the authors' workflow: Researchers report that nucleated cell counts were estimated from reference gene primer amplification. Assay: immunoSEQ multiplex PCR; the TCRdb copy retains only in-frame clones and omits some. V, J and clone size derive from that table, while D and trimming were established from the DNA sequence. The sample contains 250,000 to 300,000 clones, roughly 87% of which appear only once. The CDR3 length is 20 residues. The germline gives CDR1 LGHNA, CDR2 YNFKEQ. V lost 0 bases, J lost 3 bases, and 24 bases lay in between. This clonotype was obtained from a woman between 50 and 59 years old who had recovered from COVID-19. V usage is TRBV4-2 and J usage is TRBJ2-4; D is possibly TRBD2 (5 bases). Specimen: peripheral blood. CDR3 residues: CASSQDEVGFWLGDKNIQYF. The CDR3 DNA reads TGTGCCAGCAGCCAAGATGAAGTCGGGTTTTGGTTGGGAGACAAAAACATTCAGTACTTC.